This passage covers 2 T cell receptor beta chains from one sample sequenced in a study of blood T cell repertoires in COVID-19. TCRdb keeps only in-frame clones here, not all; method: immunoSEQ multiplex PCR. The table has 250,000 to 300,000 clones, around 89% seen once. The sequenced sample consisted of PBMCs or T cells enriched from blood (not recorded which). The receptors stem from a man aged 40-49 years who had recovered from COVID-19.

The V call is TRBV28, the J call TRBJ1-5; 7 positions match TRBD1. CDR1 is MDHEN and CDR2 is SYDVKM in the germline V gene. The V gene end was trimmed by 3 bases and the J gene end by 2 bases; junction bases not matched to a gene: 22. The length of the CDR3 is 21 residues. The CDR3 nucleotides read TGTGCCAGCAGTTTTTCCCCCATTAATAACGACAGGGTCGTAGGCAATCAGCCCCAGCATTTT. Amino acid sequence: CASSFSPINNDRVVGNQPQHF.

This clone was observed once. The J gene is TRBJ2-6, the V gene TRBV29-1, with D perhaps TRBD2 (6 bases). Germline V CDR1 and CDR2: SQVTM, ANQGSEA. The CDR3 length is 15 residues. V was clipped by 7 bases and J by 1 base, with 14 bases between them. This CDR3 reads CSAGDSRSGANVLTF. In DNA, the CDR3 is TGCAGCGCTGGGGACTCAAGATCTGGGGCCAACGTCCTGACTTTC.